The 32 T cell receptor beta chains below all came from one sample that was sequenced in a study of beta chain features in type 1 diabetes. Of the isolated RNA, all was reverse transcribed, and so the sequenced material was expressed TCRB transcripts. The protocol was immunoSEQ multiplex PCR, while the TCRdb copy is restricted to in-frame clones and leaves out a portion. The sample lists around 500,000 clones; approximately 10% were seen once. Source material: naive CD4+ T cells from blood. Receptors were obtained from a woman aged 18 to 35 in good health.

This clone has only a few counts. The chain is built from TRBV7-8 and TRBJ2-3; D is perhaps TRBD2 (6 bases). This CDR3 region has 16 residues. Between the trimmed V and J ends, which lost 2 bases and 4 bases, there was a span of 16 bases. The germline gives CDR1 SGHVS, CDR2 FQNEAQ. Here the CDR3 DNA reads TGTGCCAGCAGCTTATTTCTCGGAGGGGAACCAGATACGCAGTATTTT. It translates to CASSLFLGGEPDTQYF. Using reference TRBV7-8 and TRBJ2-3 for the parts outside the CDR3, the full variable domain is GAGVSQSPRYKVAKRGQDVALRCDPISGHVSLFWYQQALGQGPEFLTYFQNEAQLDKSGLPSDRFFAERPEGSVSTLKIQRTQQEDSAVYLCASSLFLGGEPDTQYFGPGTRLTVL.

This clone was detected only a few times. The chain couples TRBV30 to TRBJ1-2; possible D gene TRBD1, 5 bases. V gave up 2 bases and J gave up 3 bases, with 16 bases separating them. From germline, CDR1 is GTSNPN and CDR2 SVGIG (reference sequence). This CDR3 is 15 amino acids long. CDR3 DNA: TGTGCCTGGAGTACCCCGAGGGGCGTCGACTATGGCTACACCTTC. It codes for CAWSTPRGVDYGYTF.

The V gene is TRBV30, the J gene TRBJ1-4, with no clear D. CDR3 length: 15 amino acids. In germline, CDR1 is GTSNPN, CDR2 SVGIG (reference sequence). V was shortened by 0 bases and J by 0 bases, with 8 bases between the two germline ends. CDR3 coding DNA: TGTGCCTGGAGTGTAGGCATAGCAACTAATGAAAAACTGTTTTTT. Its translation: CAWSVGIATNEKLFF.

The chain couples TRBV7-9 to TRBJ2-2, with TRBD2 as a possible D gene (6 bases). Germline lookup yields CDR1 SEHNR and CDR2 FQNEAQ (reference sequence). This CDR3 is 17 amino acids long. Deletions cut 1 base from V and 1 base from J, with 13 bases between. The CDR3 coding sequence is TGTGCCAGCAGCTTAGTGGAGGGACCTCTGAACACCGGGGAGCTGTTTTTT. Protein sequence: CASSLVEGPLNTGELFF.

The chain combines TRBV27 with TRBJ1-2, with 9 bases aligning to TRBD1. The trim removed 6 bases at V and 9 bases at J, leaving 14 bases unmatched. The CDR3 is 15 residues long. CDR1 MNHEY and CDR2 SMNVEV come from the germline V gene (reference sequence). The CDR3 coding sequence is TGTGCCAGCAGAAAAGGGGGACAGGGCCGCGCTCGCTACACCTTC. This sequence encodes CASRKGGQGRARYTF.

This clone was counted only a few times. The chain is built from TRBV7-9 and TRBJ1-3; 8 nucleotides align to TRBD1. The CDR3 runs 14 residues. Losses at the gene ends were 4 bases for V and 7 bases for J; bases not matched to a gene: 6. In germline, CDR1 is SEHNR, CDR2 FQNEAQ (reference sequence). The chain's CDR3 is CASSSTGGTNTIYF. The CDR3, as DNA: TGTGCCAGCAGCTCAACAGGGGGTACGAACACCATATATTTT.

The CDR3 loop is CASSLGDSKGWEKLFF. DNA of the CDR3: TGCGCCAGCAGCTTGGGCGACTCCAAGGGATGGGAAAAACTGTTTTTT. The chain is built from TRBV5-1 and TRBJ1-4; D remains ambiguous. In germline, CDR1 is SGHRS, CDR2 YFSETQ. The CDR3 runs to 16 residues. V was clipped by 0 bases and J by 8 bases, with 17 bases between them.

This clone was counted a few times. The chain employs TRBV7-9 and TRBJ2-2, with D perhaps assigned TRBD1 or TRBD2 (6 bases each). This CDR3 has 16 residues. With 2 bases removed from V and 2 bases from J, the gap between germline ends came to 12 bases. Germline loops: CDR1 SEHNR, CDR2 FQNEAQ (reference sequence). The CDR3 DNA sequence: TGTGCCAGCAGCTTAATCGGGGGCGCAAACACCGGGGAGCTGTTTTTT. Amino acid sequence: CASSLIGGANTGELFF.

In this sample, this clone turned up a few times. The rearrangement links TRBV30 to TRBJ2-1, with 11 bases fitting TRBD2. The CDR3 is 16 amino acids. Germline-derived CDR1 and CDR2 are GTSNPN and SVGIG (reference sequence). V was pared by 2 bases and J by 3 bases, with 6 bases of the junction left unmatched. The CDR3 reads CAWSKKGTSGYNEQFF. The CDR3 coding sequence is TGTGCCTGGAGTAAAAAAGGGACTAGCGGCTACAATGAGCAGTTCTTC.

The gene calls are TRBV5-4 and TRBJ2-3; possibly TRBD2 for D (7 bases). V gave up 5 bases and J gave up 4 bases, with 17 bases separating them. CDR1 SGHNT and CDR2 YYREEE come from the germline V gene (reference sequence). The CDR3 consists of 15 residues. The chain's CDR3 is CASRPGGGGPDTQYF. In DNA, the CDR3 is TGTGCCAGCAGACCCGGGGGCGGGGGCCCAGATACGCAGTATTTT.

The CDR3 is CASSLEHRLESPLHF. The CDR3 DNA is TGCGCCAGCAGCTTGGAGCACCGTCTGGAGTCACCCCTCCACTTT. The J gene is TRBJ1-6, the V gene TRBV5-1, with D hard to call. The V gene lost 0 bases and the J gene lost 10 bases, with 14 bases spanning the gap. Germline lookup yields CDR1 SGHRS and CDR2 YFSETQ. This CDR3 spans 15 amino acids.

Only a few counts were recorded for this clone. The chain is built from TRBV5-1 and TRBJ2-7; unclear D gene. The CDR3 has 12 residues. Trimming left V 0 bases short and J 5 bases short, with 6 bases between. Germline values: CDR1 SGHRS, CDR2 YFSETQ. The CDR3 DNA sequence: TGCGCCAGCAGCTTGGCTGGGAACGAGCAGTACTTC. Its translation is CASSLAGNEQYF.

This clone showed up just once. The chain recombines TRBV6-4 with TRBJ2-5; 7 nucleotides line up with TRBD2. The CDR3 extends over 12 amino acids. Germline CDR1 MRHNA, CDR2 SNTAGT. V was clipped by 9 bases and J by 5 bases; unmatched bases: 6. CDR3 region: CASLLARETQYF. The CDR3 region has the DNA TGTGCCAGTCTACTAGCGAGGGAGACCCAGTACTTC.

This clone was counted between two and nine times. V gene TRBV15 combines with J gene TRBJ2-1; TRBD2 is a possible D gene (5 bases). Germline assignment: CDR1 LNHNV and CDR2 YYDKDF (reference sequence). This CDR3 is built from 16 residues. The V end lost 0 bases, the J end lost 4 bases, and 13 bases lay between the germline ends. DNA of the CDR3: TGTGCCACCAGCAGAGATAGGCTAGCAGCTTACAATGAGCAGTTCTTC. Its translation is CATSRDRLAAYNEQFF.

A note on this clone: Other DNA variants within this sample encode the same CDR3. The chain employs TRBV5-1 and TRBJ2-1; tentatively, D is TRBD1 (5 bases). V shed 0 bases and J shed 4 bases, with 8 bases lying between them. This CDR3 spans 14 amino acids. Germline CDR1 is SGHRS and CDR2 is YFSETQ. CDR3 protein: CASSLADSYNEQFF. In DNA, the CDR3 is TGCGCCAGCAGCTTGGCCGACAGTTACAATGAGCAGTTCTTC.

To note about this clone: The sample has other DNA sequences that encode this CDR3 too. The chain uses TRBV9 and TRBJ2-1, with 9 bases that match TRBD2. The CDR3 totals 16 residues. The V segment lost 2 bases and the J segment 0 bases; nucleotides outside the gene matches: 3. Per the germline V gene, CDR1 is SGDLS and CDR2 is YYNGEE. The CDR3 coding sequence is TGTGCCAGCAGCGTTAGCGGGGGTCCCTCCTACAATGAGCAGTTCTTC. This gives the protein CASSVSGGPSYNEQFF.

The gene calls are TRBV23-1 and TRBJ2-2; TRBD2 matches 10 bases. TRBV23-1 is an open reading frame, and its role is uncertain. V lost 7 bases to trimming and J lost 0 bases; unmatched junction nucleotides: 8. This CDR3 comprises 17 residues. The chain's CDR3 is CASMRTSGNANTGELFF. CDR3 DNA: TGCGCCAGCATGAGGACTAGCGGCAACGCGAACACCGGGGAGCTGTTTTTT.

The chain links TRBV19 to TRBJ1-1; possible D gene TRBD1, 6 bases. Germline CDR1 LNHDA, CDR2 SQIVND (reference sequence). This CDR3 is 14 amino acids long. The V end lost 8 bases, the J end lost 1 base, and 14 bases lay between the germline ends. The DNA for the CDR3 is TGTGCCAGTGGGACTACAGGGCCGAACACTGAAGCTTTCTTT. It specifies CASGTTGPNTEAFF.

The rearrangement links TRBV7-2 to TRBJ1-5, with D possibly TRBD1 on 5 matching bases. V was trimmed by 1 base and J by 5 bases, leaving 6 bases between them. The CDR3 totals 13 residues. Germline CDR1 is SGHTA and CDR2 is FQGNSA. CDR3 nucleotide sequence: TGTGCCAGCAGCTTAGGGGGCCATCAGCCCCAGCATTTT. Encoded protein: CASSLGGHQPQHF.

The rearrangement uses TRBV5-1 and TRBJ2-1, with D possibly called TRBD1 or TRBD2 (5 bases each). In germline, CDR1 is SGHRS, CDR2 YFSETQ. Trimming stripped 7 bases from V and 1 base from J, with 12 bases between. The CDR3 is 14 residues long. CDR3 in amino acids: CASSGWGSYNEQFF. The CDR3 bases are TGCGCCAGCTCCGGTTGGGGGTCCTACAATGAGCAGTTCTTC.

This clone was detected only a few times. The chain employs TRBV9 and TRBJ2-1; the D is unclear. V lost 3 bases, J lost 8 bases, and 18 bases lay in between. Germline CDR1 and CDR2: SGDLS and YYNGEE. The CDR3 sequence is 15 residues long. The CDR3 reads CASSANPGRQDEQFF. The CDR3 DNA sequence: TGTGCCAGCAGCGCAAACCCAGGAAGGCAGGATGAGCAGTTCTTC.

Only a few counts were recorded for this clone. The genes are TRBV27 and TRBJ1-2, with a tentative D call TRBD1 (6 bases). The CDR3 is made up of 14 amino acids. Looked up from germline, CDR1 is MNHEY and CDR2 is SMNVEV (reference sequence). Trimming pared 4 bases from V and 4 bases from J, leaving 13 bases between. CDR3 nucleotides: TGTGCCAGCAGTTCCCCGACAGGATCCTATGGCTACACCTTC. Its protein product is CASSSPTGSYGYTF.

This CDR3 is CASSQDRGRVYGYTF. As DNA, the CDR3 is TGTGCCAGCAGCCAGGACAGGGGGCGAGTTTATGGCTACACCTTC. This chain connects TRBV14 to TRBJ1-2; TRBD1 matches 11 bases. The CDR3 contains 15 residues. Germline trimming cut 3 bases from V and 5 bases from J; bases unmatched to any gene: 5. CDR1 and CDR2 (germline): SGHDN, FVKESK. Supplemented by reference TRBV14 and TRBJ1-2, the full variable domain reads EAGVTQFPSHSVIEKGQTVTLRCDPISGHDNLYWYRRVMGKEIKFLLHFVKESKQDESGMPNNRFLAERTGGTYSTLKVQPAELEDSGVYFCASSQDRGRVYGYTFGSGTRLTVV.

Remarks on this clone: One end of the junction varies from germline; a read error may be responsible. The chain recombines TRBV4-3 with TRBJ2-5; D tentatively fits TRBD1 or TRBD2 (6 bases each). CDR3 length: 16 residues. Germline V gene data show CDR1 as LGHNA and CDR2 as YSLEER. CDR3 in amino acids: CASSPGARGNQETQYF. The CDR3 DNA is TGCGCCAGCAGCCCGGGGGCTAGAGGGAACCAAGAGACTCAGTACTTC.

V and J are TRBV4-1 and TRBJ1-5, with D unclear. The V end lost 0 bases, the J end lost 7 bases, and 16 bases lay between the germline ends. This CDR3 contains 16 residues. The germline V gene has CDR1 MGHRA and CDR2 YSYEKL. The CDR3 protein is CASSQDQNSRRQPQHF. The CDR3 DNA reads TGCGCCAGCAGCCAAGATCAGAACAGCCGGCGGCAGCCCCAGCATTTT.

V and J are TRBV20-1 and TRBJ2-7, with D unresolved. From germline, CDR1 is DFQATT and CDR2 SNEGSKA (reference sequence). CDR3 length: 11 residues. Trimming stripped 0 bases from V and 9 bases from J, with 9 bases between. CDR3 in DNA: TGCAGTGCTAGAGATCCCCAGGCGCAGTACTTC. Protein sequence: CSARDPQAQYF.

This clone was seen more than once but under ten times. The V and J genes are TRBV7-6 and TRBJ1-1; no reliable D call. The CDR3 length is 14 residues. V lost 4 bases, J lost 1 base, and 10 bases lay in between. Germline V gives CDR1 SGHVS, CDR2 FNYEAQ. Here the CDR3 reads CASSSAFKNTEAFF. In nucleotides, the CDR3 is TGTGCCAGCAGCTCAGCCTTCAAGAACACTGAAGCTTTCTTT.

There are a few counts of this clone. This rearrangement joins TRBV5-1 to TRBJ2-4; D gene ambiguous. CDR1 SGHRS and CDR2 YFSETQ come from the germline V gene. There are 14 residues in the CDR3. V lost 0 bases and J 9 bases, leaving 13 bases between the germline ends. The CDR3, as DNA: TGCGCCAGCAGCTTGGGGTTGGAAGTAGGCATTCAGTACTTC. It is translated as CASSLGLEVGIQYF.

This rearrangement joins TRBV5-5 to TRBJ1-6; the match to TRBD1 covers 7 bases. V lost 4 bases and J lost 9; bases outside the gene matches: 7. The CDR3 totals 14 residues. Per germline, CDR1 SGHKS and CDR2 YYEKEE (reference sequence). CDR3 amino acids: CASSVTGRSSPLHF. The CDR3 DNA reads TGTGCCAGCAGCGTGACAGGGAGAAGTTCACCCCTCCACTTT.

J is TRBJ2-1 and V is TRBV14; TRBD2 might be the D (5 bases). Germline-derived CDR1 and CDR2 are SGHDN and FVKESK. The CDR3 is made up of 14 amino acids. V was trimmed by 0 bases and J by 6 bases, leaving 9 bases between them. The CDR3 region has the DNA TGTGCCAGCAGCCAAGATGGGCGGGTCAATGAGCAGTTCTTC. Its translation: CASSQDGRVNEQFF.

The chain links TRBV14 to TRBJ1-2; D is ambiguous. The CDR3 sequence is 13 residues long. In germline, CDR1 is SGHDN, CDR2 FVKESK. V gave up 2 bases and J gave up 8 bases, with 12 bases separating them. CDR3 nucleotides: TGTGCCAGCAGCCAAATCACCTACGGGGGCTACACCTTC. Translation gives CASSQITYGGYTF.

This chain links TRBV11-2 with TRBJ2-1; D is ambiguous. The germline gives CDR1 SGHAT, CDR2 FQNNGV. The V and J ends lost 0 bases and 10 bases respectively, with 7 bases between them. This CDR3 is built from 12 residues. The CDR3 sequence: CASSLDLEEQFF. The CDR3 coding sequence is TGTGCCAGCAGCTTAGATCTGGAAGAGCAGTTCTTC.